The 22 T cell receptor beta chains below all came from one sample that was sequenced in a study of patients and donors after allogeneic stem cell transplantation. TCRdb recomputed calls from the RT-PCR reads with MiXCR, one row per CDR3 protein. The table lists roughly 940,000 distinct CDR3 sequences, 18% of them singletons. Specimen: blood, either unsorted or a sorted T cell fraction (not recorded which). Receptors were obtained from a human donor who was either an allogeneic HSCT recipient or a stem cell or donor lymphocyte infusion donor (not recorded which). It is not recorded whose cells these are; they may come from a transplant donor.

The DNA for the CDR3 is TGTGCCAGCAGTTTAAGGGGACGCCGGGAGGGGGCCCAGTACTTC. This translates into CASSLRGRREGAQYF. The gene calls are TRBV12-3 or TRBV12-4 and TRBJ2-5, with 8 bases that match TRBD2. The J segment lost 9 bases and the V segment lost 2 bases, leaving 11 bases of the junction unmatched. CDR3 length: 15 amino acids.

J is TRBJ2-1 and V is TRBV7-9; D not certain. The CDR3 length is 15 residues. In germline, CDR1 is SEHNR, CDR2 FQNEAQ (reference sequence). Trimming left V 6 bases short and J 9 bases short, with 21 bases between. CDR3 in amino acids: CASSKPQAFGLEQFF. CDR3 nucleotide sequence: TGTGCCAGCAGTAAACCCCAAGCTTTTGGCCTTGAGCAGTTCTTC.

This rearrangement joins TRBV10-3 to TRBJ2-3; tentatively, D is TRBD1 (6 bases). The length of the CDR3 is 14 residues. Trimming left V 6 bases short and J 4 bases short, with 14 bases between. Germline values: CDR1 ENHRY, CDR2 SYGVKD. The CDR3 loop reads CAIRDSHYADTQYF. The CDR3 DNA reads TGTGCCATCAGGGACAGCCATTACGCAGATACGCAGTATTTT.

This clonotype occurred a few times. This rearrangement joins TRBV9 to TRBJ2-2; no reliable D call. The CDR3 covers 13 residues. Germline CDR1 and CDR2: SGDLS and YYNGEE. Trimming cost V 4 bases and J 2 bases, with 6 bases left between them. CDR3 DNA sequence: TGTGCCAGCAGCCACCCTAACACCGGGGAGCTGTTTTTT. Translated, it gives CASSHPNTGELFF.

This clonotype was detected many times. This chain uses TRBV6-1 with TRBJ2-7, with D hard to call. V lost 6 bases and J 0 bases, leaving 12 bases between the germline ends. The CDR3 runs to 14 residues. From germline, CDR1 is MNHNS and CDR2 SASEGT. The CDR3 region is CASRATPHSYEQYF. CDR3 bases: TGTGCCAGCAGGGCGACTCCTCACTCCTACGAGCAGTACTTC.

The CDR3 nucleotides read TGTGCCAGTCTCGGGACTAGCGGGCCACAAGAGACCCAGTACTTC. This encodes CASLGTSGPQETQYF. The V gene is TRBV12-3 or TRBV12-4, the J gene TRBJ2-5, with TRBD2 matching over 12 bases. Trimming removed 9 bases from V and 2 bases from J; junction bases left unmatched: 7. The CDR3 extends over 15 amino acids.

There are a few counts of this clonotype. The chain uses TRBV6-1 and TRBJ2-1, with 9 bases matching TRBD1. CDR3 length: 14 residues. Trimming at V came to 6 bases and at J to 5 bases, leaving 5 bases not matched to a gene. From germline, CDR1 is MNHNS and CDR2 SASEGT. CDR3: CASRGQGSDNEQFF. DNA for the CDR3: TGTGCCAGCAGGGGACAGGGAAGTGACAATGAGCAGTTCTTC.

This clonotype was observed a single time. The CDR3 here is CASSLRGQGMTEAFF. The CDR3 coding sequence is TGTGCCAGCAGCTTAAGGGGACAGGGGATGACTGAAGCTTTCTTT. The chain uses TRBV7-3 and TRBJ1-1; TRBD1 matches 10 bases. This CDR3 is built from 15 residues. Germline V gene data show CDR1 as SGHTA and CDR2 as FQGTGA. Trimming cost V 1 base and J 5 bases; bases outside gene matches: 4.

The chain couples TRBV4-1 to TRBJ1-1; D gene unclear. CDR1 and CDR2 (germline): MGHRA, YSYEKL. The CDR3 loop spans 14 amino acids. The V end lost 0 bases, the J end lost 6 bases, and 11 bases lay between the germline ends. This CDR3 is CASSQEDLLPEAFF. The DNA of the CDR3 is TGCGCCAGCAGCCAAGAGGACCTGTTGCCTGAAGCTTTCTTT.

This clonotype was recorded many times. The rearrangement joins TRBV11-2 to TRBJ2-1; D not resolved. CDR1 SGHAT and CDR2 FQNNGV come from the germline V gene. This CDR3 region has 11 residues. The V end lost 4 bases, the J end lost 6 bases, and 4 bases lay between the germline ends. The CDR3 reads CASSSSNEQFF. In DNA, the CDR3 is TGTGCCAGCAGCTCCAGCAATGAGCAGTTCTTC.

This clonotype was seen a handful of times. The chain has TRBV20-1 and TRBJ1-5; a possible D gene is TRBD1 (5 bases). Per germline, CDR1 DFQATT and CDR2 SNEGSKA (reference sequence). Trimming removed 6 bases from V and 1 base from J, with 16 bases in between. The CDR3 contains 15 residues. Here the CDR3 reads CSALWGEGSNQPQHF. Here the CDR3 DNA reads TGCAGTGCCCTCTGGGGTGAGGGGAGCAATCAGCCCCAGCATTTT.

This rearrangement joins TRBV20-1 to TRBJ2-7; D unclear. The germline V gene has CDR1 DFQATT and CDR2 SNEGSKA (reference sequence). The CDR3 runs 8 residues. With 4 bases removed from V and 5 bases from J, the gap between germline ends came to 0 bases. This CDR3 is CSANEQYF. The CDR3 bases are TGCAGTGCTAACGAGCAGTACTTC.

In its sample, this clonotype was seen many times. The chain links TRBV12-3 or TRBV12-4 to TRBJ2-1; no firm D call. The V end was cut by 6 bases, the J end by 0 bases, with 15 bases between. This CDR3 is built from 16 residues. The CDR3 region is CASSDPDLSSYNEQFF. CDR3 in DNA: TGTGCCAGCAGCGACCCGGACCTCAGCTCCTACAATGAGCAGTTCTTC.

This clonotype was seen many times. V usage is TRBV20-1 and J usage is TRBJ2-3, with D perhaps being TRBD1 or TRBD2 (5 bases each). CDR3 length: 14 amino acids. Germline V gene data show CDR1 as DFQATT and CDR2 as SNEGSKA (reference sequence). The V gene lost 5 bases and the J gene lost 5 bases, with 17 bases spanning the gap. The CDR3: CSAPGLAPGDTQYF. For the CDR3, the DNA is TGCAGTGCTCCGGGGCTAGCTCCGGGAGATACGCAGTATTTT.

This chain uses TRBV12-5 with TRBJ2-2, with 11 bases identical to TRBD2. The CDR3 runs to 16 residues. With V trimmed by 0 bases and J by 6 bases, 3 bases remained unmatched. CDR1 and CDR2 (germline): LGHNT, FRNRAP. The CDR3 loop reads CASGLVLAGVAGELFF. CDR3 sequence (DNA): TGTGCTAGTGGTTTGGTACTAGCGGGAGTTGCCGGGGAGCTGTTTTTT.

This clonotype was counted a few times. Here the CDR3 reads CASSLDPVIGAFF. The CDR3 DNA reads as TGTGCCAGCAGCTTAGACCCGGTTATTGGGGCTTTCTTT. The genes are TRBV7-2 and TRBJ1-1; no clear D gene. The CDR3 length is 13 residues. V shed 1 base and J shed 11 bases, with 14 bases lying between them. CDR1 and CDR2 from the germline V gene are SGHTA and FQGNSA.

This clonotype was recorded a few times. CDR3 DNA: TGTGCCACCAGCAGAGATCTCGCGGGTCGGCGGGAGCTCACAGATACGCAGTATTTT. Protein: CATSRDLAGRRELTDTQYF. The rearrangement links TRBV15 to TRBJ2-3, with 7 bases that match TRBD2. Germline lookup yields CDR1 LNHNV and CDR2 YYDKDF (reference sequence). This CDR3 has 19 residues. With 0 bases clipped from V and 2 bases from J, the junction kept 14 bases outside the gene matches.

The chain joins TRBV20-1 to TRBJ2-7; 7 nucleotides agree with TRBD2. V was pared by 1 base and J by 6 bases, with 6 bases of the junction left unmatched. The germline gives CDR1 DFQATT, CDR2 SNEGSKA (reference sequence). CDR3 length: 13 amino acids. CDR3 coding DNA: TGCAGTGCTAGAGTCATAATAGCGGGCGAGCAGTACTTC. Its protein is CSARVIIAGEQYF.

This clonotype showed up just a few times. The CDR3 here is CASSLMGAEQYF. The CDR3 DNA follows: TGCGCCAGCAGCTTAATGGGCGCCGAGCAGTACTTC. The V and J genes are TRBV5-1 and TRBJ2-7; no definite D call. Trimming stripped 2 bases from V and 6 bases from J, with 9 bases between. This CDR3 is 12 amino acids long. Germline-derived CDR1 and CDR2 are SGHRS and YFSETQ.

Comment on this clonotype: One end of the junction fails to match germline, which may point to a read error. The CDR3 DNA reads TGTGCTAGCAGCCGAGGACTCACAAACCCGCCCTACGAGCAGTACTTC. Amino acid sequence: CASSRGLTNPPYEQYF. The chain links TRBV7-7 to TRBJ2-7, with TRBD2 as a possible D gene (5 bases). The CDR3 length is 16 residues. Per germline, CDR1 SSHAT and CDR2 FNYEAQ (reference sequence).

The table lists this clonotype with many counts. The chain employs TRBV10-3 and TRBJ1-1; TRBD1 matches at 7 bases. J gave up 3 bases and V 0 bases, and 4 bases lay outside the gene matches. Germline V gives CDR1 ENHRY, CDR2 SYGVKD. The CDR3 length is 15 residues. The chain's CDR3 is CAISESNRGDTEAFF. CDR3 coding DNA: TGTGCCATCAGTGAGTCGAACAGGGGTGACACTGAAGCTTTCTTT.

The chain couples TRBV4-1 to TRBJ2-3; D is unresolved. Trimming cost V 0 bases and J 1 base, with 11 bases left between them. CDR3 size: 16 residues. Germline V CDR1 and CDR2: MGHRA, YSYEKL. CDR3 sequence (DNA): TGCGCCAGCAGCCAAGAAGGATCAACACGCACAGATACGCAGTATTTT. This translates into CASSQEGSTRTDTQYF.